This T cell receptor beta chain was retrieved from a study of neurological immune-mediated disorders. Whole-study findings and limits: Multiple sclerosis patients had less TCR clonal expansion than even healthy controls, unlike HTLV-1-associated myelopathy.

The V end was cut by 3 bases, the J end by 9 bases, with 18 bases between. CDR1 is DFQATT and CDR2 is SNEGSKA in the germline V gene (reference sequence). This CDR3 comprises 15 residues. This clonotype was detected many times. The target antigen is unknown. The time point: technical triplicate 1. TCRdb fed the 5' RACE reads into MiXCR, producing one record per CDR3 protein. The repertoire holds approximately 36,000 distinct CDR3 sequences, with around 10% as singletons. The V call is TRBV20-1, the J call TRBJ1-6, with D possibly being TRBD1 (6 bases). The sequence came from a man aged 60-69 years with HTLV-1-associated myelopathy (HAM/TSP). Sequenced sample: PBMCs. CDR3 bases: TGCAGTGCTAGGCCTACAGGGAGTATCGGTTCACCCCTCCACTTT. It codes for CSARPTGSIGSPLHF.